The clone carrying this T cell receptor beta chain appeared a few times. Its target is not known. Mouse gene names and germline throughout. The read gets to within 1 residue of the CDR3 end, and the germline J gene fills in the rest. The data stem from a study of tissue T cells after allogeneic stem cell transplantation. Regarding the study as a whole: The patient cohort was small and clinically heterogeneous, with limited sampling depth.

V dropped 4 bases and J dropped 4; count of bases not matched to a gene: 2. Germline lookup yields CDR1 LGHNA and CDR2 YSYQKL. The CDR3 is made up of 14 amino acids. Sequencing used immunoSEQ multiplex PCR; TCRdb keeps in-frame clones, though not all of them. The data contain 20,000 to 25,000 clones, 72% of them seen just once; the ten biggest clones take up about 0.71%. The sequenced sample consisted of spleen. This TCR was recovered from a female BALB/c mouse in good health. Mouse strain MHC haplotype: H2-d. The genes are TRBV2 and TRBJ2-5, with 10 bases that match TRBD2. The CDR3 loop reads CASSPGLGKDTQYF. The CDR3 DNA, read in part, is TGTGCCAGCAGCCCGGGACTGGGGAAAGACACCCAGTAC.